The clone carrying this TCR beta chain was picked up a small number of times. What it recognizes is unknown. These data belong to a study of T cells after yellow fever vaccination. About the study: Preparing low-cell-number fractions relied on SMART-Seq v4 Ultra Low Input.

Looked up from germline, CDR1 is SEHNR and CDR2 is FQNEAQ (reference sequence). Trimming shortened V by 1 base and J by 4 bases, and 12 bases separated the two germline ends. This CDR3 spans 15 amino acids. A single record per CDR3 protein comes from TCRdb applying MiXCR to the 5' RACE reads. Of under 350,000 distinct CDR3 sequences in the sample, approximately 4% were seen once. Study-wide results and caveats: Relatively few clonotypes were ones that appeared in both CD4 and CD8 compartments. Most primary-vaccination clones reappeared after the booster (more than 95% CD4, about 88% CD8). Abundant clonotypes from the bulk population could contaminate FACS-sorted repertoires.

The chain links TRBV7-9 to TRBJ2-3, with D possibly being TRBD1 (5 bases). The TCR sequence derives from a man between 18 and 35 years old who received the YFV17D yellow fever vaccine. This material consisted of PBMCs, taken 5 days after the yellow fever booster vaccination. The CDR3 sequence: CASSLEGARADTQYF. In DNA, the CDR3 is TGTGCCAGCAGCTTAGAAGGGGCGCGCGCAGATACGCAGTATTTT.